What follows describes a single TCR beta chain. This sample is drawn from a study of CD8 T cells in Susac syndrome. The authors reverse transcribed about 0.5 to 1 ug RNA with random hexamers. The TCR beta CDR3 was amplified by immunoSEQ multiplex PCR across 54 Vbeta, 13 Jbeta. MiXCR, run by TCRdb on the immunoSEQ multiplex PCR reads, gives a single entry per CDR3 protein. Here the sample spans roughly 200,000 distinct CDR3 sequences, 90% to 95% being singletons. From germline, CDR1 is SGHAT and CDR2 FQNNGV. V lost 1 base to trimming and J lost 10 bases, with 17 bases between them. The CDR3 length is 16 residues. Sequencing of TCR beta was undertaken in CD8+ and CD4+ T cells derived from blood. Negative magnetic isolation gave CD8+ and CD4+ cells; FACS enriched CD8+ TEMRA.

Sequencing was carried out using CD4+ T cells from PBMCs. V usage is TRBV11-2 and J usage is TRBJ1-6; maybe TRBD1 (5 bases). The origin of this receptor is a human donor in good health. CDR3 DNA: TGTGCCAGCAGCTTAGTGGAGGGGATAGTGCGATCACCCCTCCACTTT. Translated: CASSLVEGIVRSPLHF.